These 19 T cell receptor beta chains share one sample of origin, sequenced in a study of CD8+CD57+ T cells in acquired aplastic anemia. CD8+CD57+ cell expansion, shown by flow cytometry, had occurred in the patients selected for sequencing. Using genomic DNA as the template, TCR beta VDJ and CDR3 profiling was carried out. MiXCR, applied by TCRdb to the reads, yields one record per CDR3 protein. Altogether 250,000 to 350,000 distinct CDR3 sequences are present, about 50% being singletons, with the ten largest covering 1% to 1.5%. Material for sequencing was sorted CD4+, CD8+, or CD8+CD57+ T cells (not recorded which) from PBMCs. The receptor set was obtained from a human donor with aplastic anemia.

The table lists this clonotype with many counts. V usage is TRBV5-4 and J usage is TRBJ1-4; a possible D gene is TRBD1 (6 bases). The CDR3 extends over 13 amino acids. Trimming removed 4 bases at V and 6 bases at J, with 10 bases between. Germline-derived CDR1 and CDR2 are SGHNT and YYREEE (reference sequence). CDR3 amino acids: CASSIQGHEKLFF. The CDR3 DNA follows: TGTGCCAGCAGCATACAGGGACATGAAAAACTGTTTTTT.

V usage is TRBV2 and J usage is TRBJ2-7; D may be TRBD1 or TRBD2 (5 bases each). V dropped 5 bases and J dropped 7 bases, with 15 bases sitting between them. CDR3 size: 13 residues. Germline V gives CDR1 SNHLY, CDR2 FYNNEI. The CDR3 DNA is TGTGCCAGCAGTCCGGGACGGGGAAGTGAGCAGTACTTC. Translating it yields CASSPGRGSEQYF.

The chain employs TRBV7-8 and TRBJ1-2; no clear D. The CDR3 consists of 11 residues. Germline V lookup: CDR1 SGHVS, CDR2 FQNEAQ. The V end lost 6 bases, the J end lost 13 bases, and 15 bases lay between the germline ends. CDR3 in DNA: TGTGCCAGCAGTCGGACGCAATCTTCCACCTTC. This sequence encodes CASSRTQSSTF. The full variable domain, with the rest looked up from reference TRBV7-8 and TRBJ1-2, is GAGVSQSPRYKVAKRGQDVALRCDPISGHVSLFWYQQALGQGPEFLTYFQNEAQLDKSGLPSDRFFAERPEGSVSTLKIQRTQQEDSAVYLCASSRTQSSTFGSGTRLTVV.

The J gene is TRBJ1-5, the V gene TRBV10-3; perhaps TRBD1 as D (5 bases). The CDR3 runs 14 residues. The germline gives CDR1 ENHRY, CDR2 SYGVKD. The V gene lost 10 bases and the J gene lost 0 bases, with 13 bases spanning the gap. CDR3 amino acids: CATYGGDSNQPQHF. The CDR3 nucleotides are TGTGCCACTTATGGGGGAGATAGCAATCAGCCCCAGCATTTT.

The V gene is TRBV29-1, the J gene TRBJ2-5; TRBD2 matches 9 bases. The CDR3 has 12 residues. Germline V CDR1 and CDR2: SQVTM, ANQGSEA. Germline trimming cut 7 bases from V and 5 bases from J; bases unmatched to any gene: 5. The CDR3 protein is CSGGRGEETQYF. The CDR3, as DNA: TGCAGCGGCGGGAGGGGGGAGGAGACCCAGTACTTC.

This clonotype has a count of ten or more. J is TRBJ1-6 and V is TRBV3-1, with TRBD1 matching over 7 bases. The germline V gene encodes CDR1 LGHDT and CDR2 YNNKEL (reference sequence). The CDR3 totals 13 residues. Trimming cost V 2 bases and J 8 bases; bases outside gene matches: 0. The CDR3 nucleotides are TGTGCCAGCAGCCAAACAGGGGATTCACCCCTCCACTTT. It translates to CASSQTGDSPLHF.

V gene TRBV10-3 combines with J gene TRBJ2-3; 7 bases match TRBD2. Trimming cost V 6 bases and J 4 bases; bases outside gene matches: 4. Germline CDR1 ENHRY, CDR2 SYGVKD. The CDR3 sequence is 13 residues long. For the CDR3, the DNA is TGTGCCATCAGCCAGCGGGACCCAGATACGCAGTATTTT. It translates to CAISQRDPDTQYF.

The chain employs TRBV24-1 and TRBJ2-2; the D call may be TRBD1 or TRBD2 (5 bases each). In germline, CDR1 is KGHDR, CDR2 SFDVKD. The CDR3 covers 13 residues. The CDR3 coding sequence is TGTGCTTCACCGGGGACCAACACCGGGGAGCTGTTTTTT. It specifies CASPGTNTGELFF.

This clonotype was counted only a few times. The V gene is TRBV9, the J gene TRBJ1-5; the D gene is possibly TRBD1 (5 bases). The CDR3 totals 13 residues. Germline V gives CDR1 SGDLS, CDR2 YYNGEE. The V end was cut by 4 bases, the J end by 6 bases, with 11 bases between. CDR3 nucleotide sequence: TGTGCCAGCAGCTACCAGGGTACTCAGCCCCAGCATTTT. Protein product: CASSYQGTQPQHF.

This clonotype was counted a few times. The rearrangement uses TRBV4-2 and TRBJ2-1; 9 bases agree with TRBD2. Germline V lookup: CDR1 LGHNA, CDR2 YNFKEQ. With V trimmed by 3 bases and J by 6 bases, 9 bases remained unmatched. The CDR3 is made up of 16 amino acids. The CDR3 here is CASSHSRGGGSNEQFF. In DNA, the CDR3 is TGTGCCAGCAGCCATTCGCGGGGGGGCGGGAGCAATGAGCAGTTCTTC.

The chain has TRBV9 and TRBJ1-2; 8 bases match TRBD1. The CDR3 covers 13 residues. CDR1 is SGDLS and CDR2 is YYNGEE in the germline V gene. V gave up 3 bases and J gave up 11 bases; unmatched junction bases: 9. The CDR3 DNA follows: TGTGCCAGCAGCGCACAAATCGACAGGGGATACACCTTC. It encodes CASSAQIDRGYTF.

This clonotype turned up a few times. The rearrangement links TRBV20-1 to TRBJ2-1; TRBD1 matches at 7 bases. Germline values: CDR1 DFQATT, CDR2 SNEGSKA (reference sequence). The CDR3 has 13 amino acids. Trimming took 7 bases from V and 7 from J; bases not matched to a gene: 10. As DNA, the CDR3 is TGCAGTGGCCAGGGGGACACAACGAATGAGCAGTTCTTC. Protein: CSGQGDTTNEQFF.

This clonotype has just a few counts. The chain combines TRBV7-6 with TRBJ1-5, with D unresolved. From germline, CDR1 is SGHVS and CDR2 FNYEAQ. V lost 5 bases and J 1 base, leaving 12 bases between the germline ends. This CDR3 is built from 15 residues. CDR3 loop: CASSPRTGSNQPQHF. Written as DNA, the CDR3 is TGTGCCAGCAGCCCCCGCACCGGGAGCAATCAGCCCCAGCATTTT. The full variable domain, completed using reference TRBV7-6 and TRBJ1-5, is GAGVSQSPRYKVTKRGQDVALRCDPISGHVSLYWYRQALGQGPEFLTYFNYEAQQDKSGLPNDRFSAERPEGSISTLTIQRTEQRDSAMYRCASSPRTGSNQPQHFGDGTRLSIL.

The rearrangement links TRBV7-9 to TRBJ2-7, with 11 bases identical to TRBD2. This CDR3 is built from 16 residues. Germline assignment: CDR1 SEHNR and CDR2 FQNEAQ (reference sequence). V was pared by 4 bases and J by 1 base, with 6 bases of the junction left unmatched. CDR3 loop: CASSWETSGESYEQYF. The CDR3, as DNA: TGTGCCAGCAGCTGGGAGACTAGCGGGGAGTCCTACGAGCAGTACTTC.

The rearrangement joins TRBV5-1 to TRBJ1-1; the match to TRBD1 covers 7 bases. The V and J ends lost 1 base and 5 bases, in that order; junction bases with no gene match: 26. The length of the CDR3 is 21 residues. Germline V CDR1 and CDR2: SGHRS, YFSETQ. The CDR3 loop is CASSLRPFDNRGRSFGTEAFF. The CDR3 coding sequence is TGCGCCAGCAGCTTGAGACCCTTTGACAACAGGGGCCGCAGTTTCGGTACTGAAGCTTTCTTT. The full variable domain, its missing parts supplied by reference TRBV5-1 and TRBJ1-1, is KAGVTQTPRYLIKTRGQQVTLSCSPISGHRSVSWYQQTPGQGLQFLFEYFSETQRNKGNFPGRFSGRQFSNSRSEMNVSTLELGDSALYLCASSLRPFDNRGRSFGTEAFFGQGTRLTVV.

About this clonotype: In this CDR3 the conserved last residue, phenylalanine or tryptophan, is missing, so a read error is likely. The chain has TRBV5-1 and TRBJ2-7; no reliable D call. The germline CDR1 and CDR2 sequences are SGHRS and YFSETQ. This CDR3 comprises 12 residues. Trimming cost V 4 bases and J 4 bases, with 9 bases left between them. The CDR3 reads CASSGDGYEQYS. DNA of the CDR3: TGCGCCAGCAGCGGAGACGGTTACGAGCAGTACTCC.

The rearrangement joins TRBV24-1 to TRBJ1-2; D ambiguous. Trimming took off 9 bases at V and 2 bases at J, with 12 bases between the two ends. Per the germline V gene, CDR1 is KGHDR and CDR2 is SFDVKD. This CDR3 comprises 13 residues. CDR3 protein: CATSKTANYGYTF. The CDR3 DNA sequence: TGTGCCACCTCCAAGACCGCGAACTATGGCTACACCTTC.

In its sample, this clonotype was seen many times. The chain combines TRBV6-5 with TRBJ1-1; D is unresolved. Germline CDR1 and CDR2: MNHEY and SVGAGI. V was clipped by 0 bases and J by 0 bases, with 14 bases between them. The CDR3 totals 17 residues. CDR3 residues: CASSYSYDKDLNTEAFF. The CDR3 region has the DNA TGTGCCAGCAGTTACTCGTATGACAAAGACTTGAACACTGAAGCTTTCTTT.

This clonotype was observed many times. J is TRBJ2-7 and V is TRBV20-1; 9 nucleotides match TRBD2. The CDR3 extends over 16 amino acids. Trimming took 5 bases from V and 1 from J; bases not matched to a gene: 12. Germline lookup yields CDR1 DFQATT and CDR2 SNEGSKA (reference sequence). CDR3 in DNA: TGCAGTGCTCGGAGTAGCGGGAGTGTTAGATCCTACGAGCAGTACTTC. It codes for CSARSSGSVRSYEQYF.